This TCR beta chain was identified in a study of blood T cells in healthy people across ages. Peripheral blood was drawn, approximately 9.5 milliliters per donor. The CDR3 loop spans 16 amino acids. The V end was cut by 0 bases, the J end by 1 base, with 9 bases between. CDR1 ENHRY and CDR2 SYGVKD come from the germline V gene. A second PCR of roughly 7 to 11 cycles used a sample-barcoded 5' primer and a J-beta primer mix. MiXCR was run by TCRdb on the 5' RACE reads, yielding one entry per CDR3 protein. In the table there are 540,000 or so distinct CDR3 sequences, less than 25% of which are singletons. These data were also reused for a study on T cells of mothers and their children. That paper states: Three healthy Caucasian mothers served as donors, and their six children did as well. Each child gave a few million TCR beta CDR3 reads (each mother, over 8.5 million).

This TCR was sampled from a boy between 5 and 17 years old in good health. This rearrangement joins TRBV10-3 to TRBJ2-2; TRBD1 might be the D (5 bases). The sample taken for sequencing was blood. The CDR3 nucleotides are TGTGCCATCAGTGAGTCGGGCAGGGTGAACACCGGGGAGCTGTTTTTT. Amino acid sequence: CAISESGRVNTGELFF.